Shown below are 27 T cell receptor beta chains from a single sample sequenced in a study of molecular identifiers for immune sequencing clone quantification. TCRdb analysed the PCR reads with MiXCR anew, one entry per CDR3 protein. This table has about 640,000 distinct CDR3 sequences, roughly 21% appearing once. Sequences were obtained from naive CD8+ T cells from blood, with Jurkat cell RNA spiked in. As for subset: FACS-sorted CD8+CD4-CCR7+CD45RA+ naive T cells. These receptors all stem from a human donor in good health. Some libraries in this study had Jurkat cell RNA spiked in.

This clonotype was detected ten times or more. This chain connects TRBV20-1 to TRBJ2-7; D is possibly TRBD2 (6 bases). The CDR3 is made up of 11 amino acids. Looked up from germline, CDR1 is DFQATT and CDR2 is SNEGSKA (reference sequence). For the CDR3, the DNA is TGCAGCGCCCGGAGGGGATACGAGCAGTACTTC. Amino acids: CSARRGYEQYF.

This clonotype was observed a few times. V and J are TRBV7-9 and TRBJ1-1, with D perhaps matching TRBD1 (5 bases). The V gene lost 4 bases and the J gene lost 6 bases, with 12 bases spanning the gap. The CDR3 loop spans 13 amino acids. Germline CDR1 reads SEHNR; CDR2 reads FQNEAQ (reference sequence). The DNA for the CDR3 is TGTGCCAGCAGCTCCGGGGGGAGCCCTGAAGCTTTCTTT. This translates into CASSSGGSPEAFF.

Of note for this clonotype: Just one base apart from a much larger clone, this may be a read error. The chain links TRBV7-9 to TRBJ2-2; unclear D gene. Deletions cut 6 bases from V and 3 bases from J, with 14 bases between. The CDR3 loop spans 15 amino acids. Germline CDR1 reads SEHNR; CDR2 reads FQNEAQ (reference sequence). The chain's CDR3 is CASSTHRTDTGELFF. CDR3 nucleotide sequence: TGTGCCAGCAGTACCCACCGGACGGACACCGGGGAGCTGTTTTTT.

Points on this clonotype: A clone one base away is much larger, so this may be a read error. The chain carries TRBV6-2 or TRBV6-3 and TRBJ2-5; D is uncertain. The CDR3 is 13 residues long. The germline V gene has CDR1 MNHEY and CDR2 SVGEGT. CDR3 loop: CASISQVGEAQYF. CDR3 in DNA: TGTGCCAGCATTTCGCAGGTAGGAGAGGCCCAGTACTTC.

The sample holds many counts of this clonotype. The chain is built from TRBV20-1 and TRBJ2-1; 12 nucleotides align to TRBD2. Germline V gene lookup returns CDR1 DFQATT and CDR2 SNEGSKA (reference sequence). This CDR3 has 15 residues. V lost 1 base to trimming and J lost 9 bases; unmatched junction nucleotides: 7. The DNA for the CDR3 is TGCAGTGCTAGAGGCTCTAGCGGGAGGGGTATTGAGCAGTTCTTC. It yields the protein CSARGSSGRGIEQFF.

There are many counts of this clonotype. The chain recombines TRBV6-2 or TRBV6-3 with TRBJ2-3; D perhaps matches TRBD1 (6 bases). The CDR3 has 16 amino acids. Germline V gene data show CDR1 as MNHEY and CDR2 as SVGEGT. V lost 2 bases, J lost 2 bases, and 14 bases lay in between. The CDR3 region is CASSYPWGHNTDTQYF. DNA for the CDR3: TGTGCCAGCAGTTACCCTTGGGGACACAACACAGATACGCAGTATTTT.

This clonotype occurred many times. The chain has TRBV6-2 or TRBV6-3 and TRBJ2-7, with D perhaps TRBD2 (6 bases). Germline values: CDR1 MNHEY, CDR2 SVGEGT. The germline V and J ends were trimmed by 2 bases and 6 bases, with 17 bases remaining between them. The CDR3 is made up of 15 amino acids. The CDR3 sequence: CASSYPPRDSGEQYF. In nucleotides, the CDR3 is TGTGCCAGCAGTTACCCGCCCCGGGACTCCGGCGAGCAGTACTTC.

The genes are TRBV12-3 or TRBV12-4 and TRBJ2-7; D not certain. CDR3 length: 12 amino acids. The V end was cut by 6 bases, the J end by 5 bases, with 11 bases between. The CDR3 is CASSQIPDEQYF. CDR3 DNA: TGTGCCAGCAGCCAAATCCCCGACGAGCAGTACTTC.

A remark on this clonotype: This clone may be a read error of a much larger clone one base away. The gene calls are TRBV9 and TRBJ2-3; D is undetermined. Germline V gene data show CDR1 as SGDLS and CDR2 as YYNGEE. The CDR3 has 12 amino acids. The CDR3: CAGSVGMDTQYF. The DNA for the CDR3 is TGTGCCGGCAGCGTAGGTATGGATACGCAGTATTTT. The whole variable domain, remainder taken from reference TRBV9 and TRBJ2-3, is DSGVTQTPKHLITATGQRVTLRCSPRSGDLSVYWYQQSLDQGLQFLIQYYNGEERAKGNILERFSAQQFPDLHSELNLSSLELGDSALYFCAGSVGMDTQYFGPGTRLTVL.

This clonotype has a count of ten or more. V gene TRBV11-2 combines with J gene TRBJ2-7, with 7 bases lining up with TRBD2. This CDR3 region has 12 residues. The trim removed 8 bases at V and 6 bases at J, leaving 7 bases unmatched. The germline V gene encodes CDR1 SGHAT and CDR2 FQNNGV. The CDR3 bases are TGTGCCAGCTCCTGGGGGGGGGTCGAGCAGTACTTC. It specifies CASSWGGVEQYF.

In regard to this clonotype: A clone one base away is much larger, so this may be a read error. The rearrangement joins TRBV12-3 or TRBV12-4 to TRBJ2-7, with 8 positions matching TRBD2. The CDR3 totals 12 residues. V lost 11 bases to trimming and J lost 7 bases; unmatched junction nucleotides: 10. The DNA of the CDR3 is TGTGCCTCCCGGGGGGGCTTGGGGGAGCAGTACTTC. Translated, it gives CASRGGLGEQYF.

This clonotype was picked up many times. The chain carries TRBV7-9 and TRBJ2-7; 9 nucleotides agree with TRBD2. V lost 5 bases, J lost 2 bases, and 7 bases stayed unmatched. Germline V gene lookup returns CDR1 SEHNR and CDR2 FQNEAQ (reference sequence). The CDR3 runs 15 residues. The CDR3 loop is CASSPIAGVTYEQYF. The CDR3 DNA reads TGTGCCAGCAGCCCAATAGCGGGAGTCACCTACGAGCAGTACTTC.

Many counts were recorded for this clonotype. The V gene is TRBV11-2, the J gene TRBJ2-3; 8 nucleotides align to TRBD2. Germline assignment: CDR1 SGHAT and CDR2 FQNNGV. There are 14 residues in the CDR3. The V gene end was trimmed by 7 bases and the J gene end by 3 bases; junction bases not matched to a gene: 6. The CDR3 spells CASNLAGRTDTQYF. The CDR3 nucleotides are TGTGCCAGCAATCTAGCGGGTAGAACAGATACGCAGTATTTT.

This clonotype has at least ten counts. Here the CDR3 reads CASSLRVPGDLHTDTQYF. Here the CDR3 DNA reads TGCGCCAGCAGCTTGCGGGTTCCGGGAGACCTCCACACAGATACGCAGTATTTT. This chain links TRBV5-1 with TRBJ2-3; D is possibly TRBD2 (6 bases). CDR1 and CDR2 (germline): SGHRS, YFSETQ. V was shortened by 1 base and J by 2 bases, with 20 bases between the two germline ends. The CDR3 is 18 amino acids.

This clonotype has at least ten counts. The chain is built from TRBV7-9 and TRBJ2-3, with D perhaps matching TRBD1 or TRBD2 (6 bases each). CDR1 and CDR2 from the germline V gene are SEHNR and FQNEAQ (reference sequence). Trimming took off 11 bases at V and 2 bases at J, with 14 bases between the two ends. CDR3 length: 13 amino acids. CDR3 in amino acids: CAGGRGSTDTQYF. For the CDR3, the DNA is TGTGCCGGGGGGCGCGGGTCCACAGATACGCAGTATTTT.

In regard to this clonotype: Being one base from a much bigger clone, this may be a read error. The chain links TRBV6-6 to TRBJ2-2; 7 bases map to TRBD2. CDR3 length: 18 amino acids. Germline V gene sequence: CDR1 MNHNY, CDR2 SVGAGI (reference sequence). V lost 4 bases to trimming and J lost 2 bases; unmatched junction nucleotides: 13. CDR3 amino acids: CASSCNPQLATNTGELFF. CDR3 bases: TGTGCCAGCAGTTGTAATCCCCAACTAGCGACTAACACCGGGGAGCTGTTTTTT.

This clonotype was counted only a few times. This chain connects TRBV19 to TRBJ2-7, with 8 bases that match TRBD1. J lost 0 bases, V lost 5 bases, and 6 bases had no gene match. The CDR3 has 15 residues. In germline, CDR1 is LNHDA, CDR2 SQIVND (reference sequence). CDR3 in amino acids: CASSEGQGLSYEQYF. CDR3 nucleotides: TGTGCCAGTAGTGAAGGACAGGGCCTCTCCTACGAGCAGTACTTC. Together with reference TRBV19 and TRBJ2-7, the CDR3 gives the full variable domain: DGGITQSPKYLFRKEGQNVTLSCEQNLNHDAMYWYRQDPGQGLRLIYYSQIVNDFQKGDIAEGYSVSREKKESFPLTVTSAQKNPTAFYLCASSEGQGLSYEQYFGPGTRLTVT.

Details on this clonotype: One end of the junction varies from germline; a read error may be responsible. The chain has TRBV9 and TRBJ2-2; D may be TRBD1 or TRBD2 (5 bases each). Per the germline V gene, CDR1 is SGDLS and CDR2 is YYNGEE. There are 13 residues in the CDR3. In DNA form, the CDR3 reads TGTGCCAGCAGCGTAGTGGGGGTCGGGAAGCTGTTTTTT. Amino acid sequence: CASSVVGVGKLFF.

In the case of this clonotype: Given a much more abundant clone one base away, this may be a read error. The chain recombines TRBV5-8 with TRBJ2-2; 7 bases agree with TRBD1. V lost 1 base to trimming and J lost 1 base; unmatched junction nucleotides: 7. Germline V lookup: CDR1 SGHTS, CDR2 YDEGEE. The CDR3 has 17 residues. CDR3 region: CASSLRGRTGNTGELFF. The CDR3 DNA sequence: TGTGCCAGCAGCTTGAGGGGACGGACAGGGAACACCGGGGAGCTGTTTTTT.

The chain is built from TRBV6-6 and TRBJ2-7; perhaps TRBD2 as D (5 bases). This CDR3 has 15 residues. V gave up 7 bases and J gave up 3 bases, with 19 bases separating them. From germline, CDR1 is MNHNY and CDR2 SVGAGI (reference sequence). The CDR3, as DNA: TGTGCCAGCACAGTTCGGGCTAGCAGTTACTACGAGCAGTACTTC. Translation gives CASTVRASSYYEQYF.

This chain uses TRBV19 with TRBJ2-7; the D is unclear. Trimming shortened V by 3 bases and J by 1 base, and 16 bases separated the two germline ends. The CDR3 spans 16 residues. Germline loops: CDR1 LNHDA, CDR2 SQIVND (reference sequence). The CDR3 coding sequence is TGTGCCAGTAGTATGACTCTGTGGGGTTCGTCCTACGAGCAGTACTTC. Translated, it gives CASSMTLWGSSYEQYF.

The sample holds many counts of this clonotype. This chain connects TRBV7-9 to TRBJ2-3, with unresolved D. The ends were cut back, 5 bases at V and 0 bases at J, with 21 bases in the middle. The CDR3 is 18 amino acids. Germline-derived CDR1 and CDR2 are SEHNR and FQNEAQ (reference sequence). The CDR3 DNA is TGTGCCAGCAGCACGTCTCGGCTGGTGTTAATGAGCACAGATACGCAGTATTTT. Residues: CASSTSRLVLMSTDTQYF.

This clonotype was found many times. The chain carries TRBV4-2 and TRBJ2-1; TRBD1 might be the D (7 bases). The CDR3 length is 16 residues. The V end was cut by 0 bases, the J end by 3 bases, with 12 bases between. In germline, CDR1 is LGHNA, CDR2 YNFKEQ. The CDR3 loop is CASSQESGGFYNEQFF. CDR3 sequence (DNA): TGTGCCAGCAGCCAAGAATCAGGGGGGTTCTACAATGAGCAGTTCTTC.

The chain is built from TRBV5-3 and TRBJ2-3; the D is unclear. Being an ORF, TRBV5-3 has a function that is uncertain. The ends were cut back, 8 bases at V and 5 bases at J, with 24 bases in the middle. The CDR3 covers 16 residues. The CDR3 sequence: CASSPPGLKWGDTQYF. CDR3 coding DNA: TGTGCCAGCAGCCCCCCGGGCTTAAAATGGGGAGATACGCAGTATTTT.

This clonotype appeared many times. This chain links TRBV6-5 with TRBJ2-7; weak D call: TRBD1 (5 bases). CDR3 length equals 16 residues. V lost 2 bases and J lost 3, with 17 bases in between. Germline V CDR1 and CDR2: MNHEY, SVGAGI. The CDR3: CASSYGAGDPLYEQYF. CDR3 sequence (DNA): TGTGCCAGCAGTTACGGGGCAGGCGACCCTCTCTACGAGCAGTACTTC.

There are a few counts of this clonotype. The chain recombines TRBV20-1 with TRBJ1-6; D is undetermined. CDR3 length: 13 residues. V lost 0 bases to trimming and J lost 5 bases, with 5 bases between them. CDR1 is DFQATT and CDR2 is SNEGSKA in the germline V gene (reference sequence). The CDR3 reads CSAREPNNSPLHF. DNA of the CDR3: TGCAGTGCTAGAGAGCCCAATAATTCACCCCTCCACTTT.

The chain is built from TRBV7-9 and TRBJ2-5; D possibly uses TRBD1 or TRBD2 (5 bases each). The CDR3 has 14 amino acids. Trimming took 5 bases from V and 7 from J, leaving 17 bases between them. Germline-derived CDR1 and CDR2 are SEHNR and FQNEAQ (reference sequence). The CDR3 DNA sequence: TGTGCCAGCAGCCCGAGGGGCTCCGAAGGGACCCAGTACTTC. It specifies CASSPRGSEGTQYF.